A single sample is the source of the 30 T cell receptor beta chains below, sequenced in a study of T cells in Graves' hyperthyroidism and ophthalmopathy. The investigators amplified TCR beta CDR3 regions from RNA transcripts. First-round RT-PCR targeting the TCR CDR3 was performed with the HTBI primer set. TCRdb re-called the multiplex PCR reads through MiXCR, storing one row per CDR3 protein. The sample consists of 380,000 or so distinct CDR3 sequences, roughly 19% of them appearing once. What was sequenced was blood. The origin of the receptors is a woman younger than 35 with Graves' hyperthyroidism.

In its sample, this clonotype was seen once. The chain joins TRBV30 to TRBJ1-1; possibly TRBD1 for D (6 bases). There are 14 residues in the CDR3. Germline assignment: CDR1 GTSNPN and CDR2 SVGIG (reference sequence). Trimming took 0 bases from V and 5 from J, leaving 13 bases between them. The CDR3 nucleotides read TGTGCCTGGAGTGTCGTCAGGGGTCAAACTGAAGCTTTCTTT. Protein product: CAWSVVRGQTEAFF.

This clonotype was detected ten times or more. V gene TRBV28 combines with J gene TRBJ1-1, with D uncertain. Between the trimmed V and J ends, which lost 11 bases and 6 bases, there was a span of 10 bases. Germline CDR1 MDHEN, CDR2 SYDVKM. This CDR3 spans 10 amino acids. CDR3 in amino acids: CAHGPPEAFF. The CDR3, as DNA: TGTGCCCACGGGCCCCCTGAAGCTTTCTTT.

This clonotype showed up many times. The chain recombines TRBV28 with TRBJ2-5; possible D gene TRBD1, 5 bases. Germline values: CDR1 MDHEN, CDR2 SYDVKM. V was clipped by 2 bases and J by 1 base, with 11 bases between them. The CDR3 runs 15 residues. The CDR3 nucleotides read TGTGCCAGCAGTTTAGCAGGGAAGCTCCAAGAGACCCAGTACTTC. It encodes CASSLAGKLQETQYF.

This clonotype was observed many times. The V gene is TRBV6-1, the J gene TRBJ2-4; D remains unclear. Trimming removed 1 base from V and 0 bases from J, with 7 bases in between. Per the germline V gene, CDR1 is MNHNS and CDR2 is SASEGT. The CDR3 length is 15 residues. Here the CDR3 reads CASSEGPQAKNIQYF. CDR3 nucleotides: TGTGCCAGCAGTGAAGGGCCGCAAGCCAAAAACATTCAGTACTTC.

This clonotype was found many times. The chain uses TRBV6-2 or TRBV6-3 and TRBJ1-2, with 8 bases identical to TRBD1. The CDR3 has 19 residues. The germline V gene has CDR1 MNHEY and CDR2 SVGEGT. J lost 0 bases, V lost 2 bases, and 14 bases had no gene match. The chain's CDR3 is CASSYPWGQGATTNYGYTF. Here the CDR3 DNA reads TGTGCCAGCAGTTACCCTTGGGGTCAGGGGGCCACAACTAACTATGGCTACACCTTC.

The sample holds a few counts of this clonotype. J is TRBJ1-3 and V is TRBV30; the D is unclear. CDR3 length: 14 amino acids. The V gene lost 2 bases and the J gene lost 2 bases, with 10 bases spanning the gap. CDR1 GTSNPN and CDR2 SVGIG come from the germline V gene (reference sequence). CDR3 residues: CAWSLPGTGNTIYF. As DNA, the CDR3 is TGTGCCTGGAGTCTCCCGGGTACTGGAAACACCATATATTTT.

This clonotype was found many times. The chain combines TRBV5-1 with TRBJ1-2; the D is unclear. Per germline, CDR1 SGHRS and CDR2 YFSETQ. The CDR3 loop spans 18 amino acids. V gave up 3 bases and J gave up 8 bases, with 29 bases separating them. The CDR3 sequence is CASSSGFFGHKISKGYTF. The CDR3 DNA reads TGCGCCAGCAGCTCCGGTTTTTTCGGGCACAAAATCTCTAAAGGCTACACCTTC.

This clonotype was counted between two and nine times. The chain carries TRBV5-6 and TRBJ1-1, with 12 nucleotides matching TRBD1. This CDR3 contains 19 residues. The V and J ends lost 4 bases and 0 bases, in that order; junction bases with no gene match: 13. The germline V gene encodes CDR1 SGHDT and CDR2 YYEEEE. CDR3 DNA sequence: TGTGCCAGCAGCCCTCTGCAGGGACAGGGGGCTCCTGTGAACACTGAAGCTTTCTTT. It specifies CASSPLQGQGAPVNTEAFF.

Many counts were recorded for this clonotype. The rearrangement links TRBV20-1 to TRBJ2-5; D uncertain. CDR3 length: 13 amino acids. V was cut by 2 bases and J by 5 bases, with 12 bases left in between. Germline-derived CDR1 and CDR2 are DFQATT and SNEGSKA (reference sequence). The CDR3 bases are TGCAGTGCTAGACAGGACCTCGGGGAGACCCAGTACTTC. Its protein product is CSARQDLGETQYF.

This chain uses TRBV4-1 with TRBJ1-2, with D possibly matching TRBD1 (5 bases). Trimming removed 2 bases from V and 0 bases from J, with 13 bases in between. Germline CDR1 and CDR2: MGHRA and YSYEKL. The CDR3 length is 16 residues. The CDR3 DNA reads TGCGCCAGCAGCCAACCACGACAGTCCTCTAACTATGGCTACACCTTC. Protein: CASSQPRQSSNYGYTF.

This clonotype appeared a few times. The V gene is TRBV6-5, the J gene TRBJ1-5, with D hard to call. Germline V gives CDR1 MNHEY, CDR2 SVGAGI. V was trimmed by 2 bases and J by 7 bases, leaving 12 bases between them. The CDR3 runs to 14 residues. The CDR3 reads CASSYRGVGQPQHF. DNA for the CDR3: TGTGCCAGCAGTTACCGGGGAGTAGGGCAGCCCCAGCATTTT.

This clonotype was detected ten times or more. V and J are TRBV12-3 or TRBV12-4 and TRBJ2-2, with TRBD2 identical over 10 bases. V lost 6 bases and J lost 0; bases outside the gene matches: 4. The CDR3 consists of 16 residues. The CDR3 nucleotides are TGTGCCAGCAGAGGGGGACTAGCGTCGAACACCGGGGAGCTGTTTTTT. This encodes CASRGGLASNTGELFF.

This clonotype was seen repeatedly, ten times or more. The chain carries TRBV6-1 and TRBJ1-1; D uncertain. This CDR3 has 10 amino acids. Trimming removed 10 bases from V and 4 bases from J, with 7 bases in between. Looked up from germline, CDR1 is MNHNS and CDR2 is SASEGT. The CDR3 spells CATRGTEAFF. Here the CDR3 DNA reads TGTGCCACCCGGGGCACTGAAGCTTTCTTT.

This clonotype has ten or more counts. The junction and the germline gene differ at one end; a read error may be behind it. CDR3 loop: CANSLGLGQGAYEQYF. The CDR3 DNA reads TGTGCCAACAGTTTAGGTTTAGGCCAGGGGGCGTACGAGCAGTACTTC. The chain combines TRBV12-3 or TRBV12-4 with TRBJ2-7; the match to TRBD1 covers 8 bases. This CDR3 comprises 16 residues.

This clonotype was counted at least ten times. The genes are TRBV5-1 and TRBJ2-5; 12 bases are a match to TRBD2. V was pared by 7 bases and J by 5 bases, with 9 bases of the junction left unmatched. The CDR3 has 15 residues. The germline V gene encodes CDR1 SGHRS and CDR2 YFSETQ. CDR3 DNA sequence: TGCGCCAGCTGTACACTAGCGGGGGGCGATGAGACCCAGTACTTC. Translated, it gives CASCTLAGGDETQYF. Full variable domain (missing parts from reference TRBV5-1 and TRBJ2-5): KAGVTQTPRYLIKTRGQQVTLSCSPISGHRSVSWYQQTPGQGLQFLFEYFSETQRNKGNFPGRFSGRQFSNSRSEMNVSTLELGDSALYLCASCTLAGGDETQYFGPGTRLLVL.

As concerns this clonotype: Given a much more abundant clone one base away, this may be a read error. The CDR3 sequence is CASSFPGKGGYTF. CDR3 nucleotide sequence: TGTGCCAGCAGTTTTCCTGGGAAGGGTGGCTACACCTTC. The chain uses TRBV28 and TRBJ1-2; D gene ambiguous. Trimming removed 3 bases at V and 7 bases at J, with 12 bases between. Germline V gene lookup returns CDR1 MDHEN and CDR2 SYDVKM. This CDR3 contains 13 residues.

The CDR3 region has the DNA TGTGCCAGCAGTTTCCGGGCCGCTAGCTTAACCTCTGGGGCCAACGTCCTGACTTTC. Translation: CASSFRAASLTSGANVLTF. The V call is TRBV12-3 or TRBV12-4, the J call TRBJ2-6, with a weak D call TRBD2 (5 bases). Trimming left V 3 bases short and J 0 bases short, with 18 bases between. The CDR3 consists of 19 residues.

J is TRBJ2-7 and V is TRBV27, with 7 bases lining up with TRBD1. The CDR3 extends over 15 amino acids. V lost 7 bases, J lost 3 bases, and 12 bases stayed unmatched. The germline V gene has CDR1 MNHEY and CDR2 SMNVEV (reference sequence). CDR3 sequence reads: CASTARQGWNYEQYF. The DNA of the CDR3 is TGTGCCAGCACTGCACGACAGGGATGGAACTACGAGCAGTACTTC.

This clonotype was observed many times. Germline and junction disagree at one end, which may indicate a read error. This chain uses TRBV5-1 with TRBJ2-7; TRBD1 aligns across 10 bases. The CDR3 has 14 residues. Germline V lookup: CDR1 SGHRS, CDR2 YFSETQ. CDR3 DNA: TGTGCCAGCAGCTCAAGGACAGGGGGCTACGAGCAGTACTTC. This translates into CASSSRTGGYEQYF.

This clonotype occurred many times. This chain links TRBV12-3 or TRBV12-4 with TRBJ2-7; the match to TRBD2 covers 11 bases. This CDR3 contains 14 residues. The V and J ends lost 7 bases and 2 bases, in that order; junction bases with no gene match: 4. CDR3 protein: CASKLAGAAYEQYF. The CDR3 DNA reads TGTGCCAGCAAACTAGCGGGGGCCGCCTACGAGCAGTACTTC.

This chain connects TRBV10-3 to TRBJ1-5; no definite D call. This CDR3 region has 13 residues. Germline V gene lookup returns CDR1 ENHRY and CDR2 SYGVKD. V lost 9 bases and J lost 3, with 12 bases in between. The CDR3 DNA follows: TGTGCCATGCGGCCAGAGACCAATCAGCCCCAGCATTTT. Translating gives CAMRPETNQPQHF.

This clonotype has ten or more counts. The CDR3 region is CASSAQLNQPQHF. The CDR3 DNA sequence: TGTGCCAGCAGTGCACAGCTTAATCAGCCCCAGCATTTT. The rearrangement joins TRBV2 to TRBJ1-5; D is undetermined. CDR1 is SNHLY and CDR2 is FYNNEI in the germline V gene. The V gene lost 4 bases and the J gene lost 4 bases, with 8 bases spanning the gap. The CDR3 length is 13 residues.

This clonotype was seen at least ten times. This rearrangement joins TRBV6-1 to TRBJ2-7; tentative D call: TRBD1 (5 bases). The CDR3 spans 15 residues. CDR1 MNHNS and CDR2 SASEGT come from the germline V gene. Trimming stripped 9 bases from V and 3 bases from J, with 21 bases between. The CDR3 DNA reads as TGTGCCAGTGTGAGGCGACAGACCTCCGACTACGAGCAGTACTTC. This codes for CASVRRQTSDYEQYF.

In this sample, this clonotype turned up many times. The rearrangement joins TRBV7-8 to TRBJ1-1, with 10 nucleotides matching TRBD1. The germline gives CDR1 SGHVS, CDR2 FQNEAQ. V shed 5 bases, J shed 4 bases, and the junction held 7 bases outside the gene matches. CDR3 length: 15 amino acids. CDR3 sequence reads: CASSATGTGVTEAFF. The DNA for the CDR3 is TGTGCCAGCAGCGCCACCGGGACAGGGGTCACTGAAGCTTTCTTT.

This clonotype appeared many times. CDR3 amino acids: CASSLRQGDQPQHF. The CDR3 DNA reads TGTGCCAGCAGCTTAAGGCAGGGGGATCAGCCCCAGCATTTT. The V and J genes are TRBV7-2 and TRBJ1-5; 7 bases match TRBD1. Trimming took 2 bases from V and 5 from J; bases not matched to a gene: 3. CDR3 length: 14 residues. Germline CDR1 is SGHTA and CDR2 is FQGNSA.

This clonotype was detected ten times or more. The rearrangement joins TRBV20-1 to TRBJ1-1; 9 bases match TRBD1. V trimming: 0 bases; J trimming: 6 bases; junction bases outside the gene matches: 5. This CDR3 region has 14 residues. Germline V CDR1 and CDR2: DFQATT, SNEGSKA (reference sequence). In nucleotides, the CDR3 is TGCAGTGCTAGAGAGGGGACAGGGAGCGCTGAAGCTTTCTTT. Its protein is CSAREGTGSAEAFF.

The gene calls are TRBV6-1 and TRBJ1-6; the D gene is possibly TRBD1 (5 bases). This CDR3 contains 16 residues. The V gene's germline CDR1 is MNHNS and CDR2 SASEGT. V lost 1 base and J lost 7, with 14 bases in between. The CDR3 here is CASSEESGRPNSPLHF. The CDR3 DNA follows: TGTGCCAGCAGTGAAGAGTCAGGGAGGCCGAATTCACCCCTCCACTTT.

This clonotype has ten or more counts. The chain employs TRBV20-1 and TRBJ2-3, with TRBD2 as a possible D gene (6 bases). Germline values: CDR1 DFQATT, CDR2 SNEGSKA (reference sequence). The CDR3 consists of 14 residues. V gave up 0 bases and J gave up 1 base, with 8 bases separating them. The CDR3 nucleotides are TGCAGTGCTAGAGATCCGGGGGGCACAGATACGCAGTATTTT. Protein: CSARDPGGTDTQYF.

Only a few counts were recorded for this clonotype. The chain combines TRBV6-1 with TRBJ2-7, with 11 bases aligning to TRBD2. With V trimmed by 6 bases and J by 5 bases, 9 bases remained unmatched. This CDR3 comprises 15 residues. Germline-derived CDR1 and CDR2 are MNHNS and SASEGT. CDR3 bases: TGTGCCAGCAGCCTCACCGGGACTAGCGGCCACGAGCAGTACTTC. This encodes CASSLTGTSGHEQYF.

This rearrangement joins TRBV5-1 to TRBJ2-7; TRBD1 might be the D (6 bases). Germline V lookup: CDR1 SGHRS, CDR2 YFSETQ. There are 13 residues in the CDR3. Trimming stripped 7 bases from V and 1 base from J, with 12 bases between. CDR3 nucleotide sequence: TGCGCCAGCCCCCGGGACAAATCCTACGAGCAGTACTTC. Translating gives CASPRDKSYEQYF.